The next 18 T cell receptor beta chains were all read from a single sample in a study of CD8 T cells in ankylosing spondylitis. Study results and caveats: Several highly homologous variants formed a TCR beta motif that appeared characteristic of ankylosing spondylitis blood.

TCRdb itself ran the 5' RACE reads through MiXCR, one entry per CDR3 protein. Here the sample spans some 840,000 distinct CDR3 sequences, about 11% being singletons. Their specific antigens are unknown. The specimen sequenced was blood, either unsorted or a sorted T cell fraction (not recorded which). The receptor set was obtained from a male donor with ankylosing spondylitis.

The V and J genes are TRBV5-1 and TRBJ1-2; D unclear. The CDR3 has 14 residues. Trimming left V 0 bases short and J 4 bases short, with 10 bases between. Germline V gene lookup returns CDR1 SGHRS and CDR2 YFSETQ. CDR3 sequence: CASSLDIGSYGYTF. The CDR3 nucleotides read TGCGCCAGCAGCTTGGACATTGGAAGCTATGGCTACACCTTC.

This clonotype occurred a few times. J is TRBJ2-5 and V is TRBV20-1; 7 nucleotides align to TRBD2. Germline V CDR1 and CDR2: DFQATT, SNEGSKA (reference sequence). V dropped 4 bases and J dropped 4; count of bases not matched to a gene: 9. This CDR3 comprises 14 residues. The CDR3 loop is CSANVLAISETQYF. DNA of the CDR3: TGCAGTGCTAATGTACTAGCGATTTCAGAGACCCAGTACTTC.

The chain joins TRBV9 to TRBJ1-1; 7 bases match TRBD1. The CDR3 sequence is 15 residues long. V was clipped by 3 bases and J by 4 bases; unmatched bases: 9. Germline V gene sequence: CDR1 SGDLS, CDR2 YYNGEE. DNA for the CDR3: TGTGCCAGCAGCGGCAAGACAGGGATGATCACTGAAGCTTTCTTT. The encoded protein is CASSGKTGMITEAFF.

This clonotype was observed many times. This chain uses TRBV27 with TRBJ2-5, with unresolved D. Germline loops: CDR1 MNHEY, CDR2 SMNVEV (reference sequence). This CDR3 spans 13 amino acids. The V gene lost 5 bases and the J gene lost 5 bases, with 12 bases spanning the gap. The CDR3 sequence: CASSKRVYETQYF. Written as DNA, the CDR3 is TGTGCCAGCAGTAAAAGGGTGTATGAGACCCAGTACTTC.

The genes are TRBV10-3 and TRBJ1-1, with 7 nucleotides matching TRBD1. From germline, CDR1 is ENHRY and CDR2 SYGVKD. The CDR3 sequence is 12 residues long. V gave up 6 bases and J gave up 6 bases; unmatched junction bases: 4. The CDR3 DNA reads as TGTGCCATCAGGGAAGACAGGGCTGAAGCTTTCTTT. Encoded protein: CAIREDRAEAFF.

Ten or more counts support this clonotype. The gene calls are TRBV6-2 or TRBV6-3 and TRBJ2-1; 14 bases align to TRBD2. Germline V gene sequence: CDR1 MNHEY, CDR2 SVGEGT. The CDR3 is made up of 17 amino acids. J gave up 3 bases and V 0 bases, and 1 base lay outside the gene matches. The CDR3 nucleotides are TGTGCCAGCAGTTACTCGGGACTAGCGGGAGTCTACAATGAGCAGTTCTTC. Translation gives CASSYSGLAGVYNEQFF.

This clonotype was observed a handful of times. CDR3 region: CSVVRTEETQYF. In nucleotides, the CDR3 is TGCAGCGTTGTCAGGACGGAAGAGACCCAGTACTTC. This rearrangement joins TRBV29-1 to TRBJ2-5; no definite D call. V dropped 4 bases and J dropped 3 bases, with 9 bases sitting between them. The germline V gene encodes CDR1 SQVTM and CDR2 ANQGSEA. The CDR3 contains 12 residues.

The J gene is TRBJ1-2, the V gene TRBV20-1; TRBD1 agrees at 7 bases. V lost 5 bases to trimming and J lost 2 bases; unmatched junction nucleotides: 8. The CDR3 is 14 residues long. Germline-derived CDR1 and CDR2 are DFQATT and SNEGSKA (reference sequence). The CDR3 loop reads CSAPRGGRNYGYTF. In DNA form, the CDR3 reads TGCAGTGCTCCCAGGGGGGGCCGGAACTATGGCTACACCTTC.

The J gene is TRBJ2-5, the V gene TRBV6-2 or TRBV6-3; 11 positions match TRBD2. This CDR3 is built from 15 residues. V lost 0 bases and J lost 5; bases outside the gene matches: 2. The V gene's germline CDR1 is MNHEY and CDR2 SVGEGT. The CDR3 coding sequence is TGTGCCAGCAGTTACTCTTGGACTAGCGGGGAGACCCAGTACTTC. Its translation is CASSYSWTSGETQYF.

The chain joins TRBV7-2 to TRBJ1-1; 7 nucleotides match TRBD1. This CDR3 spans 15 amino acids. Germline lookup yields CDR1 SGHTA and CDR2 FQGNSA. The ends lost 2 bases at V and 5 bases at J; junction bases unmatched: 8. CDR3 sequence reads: CASSLRMTGWTEAFF. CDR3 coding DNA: TGTGCCAGCAGCTTACGTATGACAGGGTGGACTGAAGCTTTCTTT.

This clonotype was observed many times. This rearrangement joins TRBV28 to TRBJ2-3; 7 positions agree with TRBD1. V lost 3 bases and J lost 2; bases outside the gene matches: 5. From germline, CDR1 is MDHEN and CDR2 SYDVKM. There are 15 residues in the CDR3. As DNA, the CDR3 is TGTGCCAGCAGTTTTAGGGACAGTTTCACAGATACGCAGTATTTT. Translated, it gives CASSFRDSFTDTQYF.

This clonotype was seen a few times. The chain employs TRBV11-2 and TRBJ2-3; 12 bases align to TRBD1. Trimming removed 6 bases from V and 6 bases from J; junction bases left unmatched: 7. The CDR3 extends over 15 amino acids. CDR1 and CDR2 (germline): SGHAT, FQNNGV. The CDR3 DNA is TGTGCCAGCAGGCGGGACAGGGGGCGCGTTGATACGCAGTATTTT. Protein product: CASRRDRGRVDTQYF.

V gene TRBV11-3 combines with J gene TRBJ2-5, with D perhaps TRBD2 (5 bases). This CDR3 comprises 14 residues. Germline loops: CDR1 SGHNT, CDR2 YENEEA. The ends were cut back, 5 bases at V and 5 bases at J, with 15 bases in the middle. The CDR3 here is CASSGRGKLETQYF. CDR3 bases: TGTGCCAGCAGCGGTAGAGGGAAGTTGGAGACCCAGTACTTC.

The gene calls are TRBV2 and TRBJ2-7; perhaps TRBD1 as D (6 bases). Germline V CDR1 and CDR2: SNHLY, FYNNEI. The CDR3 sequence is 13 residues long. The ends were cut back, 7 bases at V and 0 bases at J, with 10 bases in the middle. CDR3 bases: TGTGCCAGCAAAAGGGACATCTCCTACGAGCAGTACTTC. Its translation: CASKRDISYEQYF.

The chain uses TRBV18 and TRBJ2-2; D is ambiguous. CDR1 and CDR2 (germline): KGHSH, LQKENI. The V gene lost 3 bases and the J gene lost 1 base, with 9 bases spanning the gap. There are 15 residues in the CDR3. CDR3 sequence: CASSPNYENTGELFF. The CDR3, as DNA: TGTGCCAGCTCACCGAATTACGAGAACACCGGGGAGCTGTTTTTT.

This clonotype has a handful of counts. CDR3 DNA: TGCAGTGCTAGCGGGGGTGGACGGCCTAATCAGCCCCAGCATTTT. This sequence encodes CSASGGGRPNQPQHF. The chain recombines TRBV20-1 with TRBJ1-5, with D possibly TRBD1 on 5 matching bases. This CDR3 has 15 residues. V lost 3 bases, J lost 4 bases, and 16 bases lay in between. CDR1 DFQATT and CDR2 SNEGSKA come from the germline V gene (reference sequence).

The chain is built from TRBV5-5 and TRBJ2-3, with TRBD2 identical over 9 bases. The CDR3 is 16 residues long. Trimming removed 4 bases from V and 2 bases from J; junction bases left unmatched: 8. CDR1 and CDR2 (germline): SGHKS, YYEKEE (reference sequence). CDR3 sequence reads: CASSPLGLANTDTQYF. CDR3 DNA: TGTGCCAGCAGCCCCCTTGGACTAGCGAACACAGATACGCAGTATTTT. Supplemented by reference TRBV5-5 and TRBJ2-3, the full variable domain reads DAGVTQSPTHLIKTRGQQVTLRCSPISGHKSVSWYQQVLGQGPQFIFQYYEKEERGRGNFPDRFSARQFPNYSSELNVNALLLGDSALYLCASSPLGLANTDTQYFGPGTRLTVL.

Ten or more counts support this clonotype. DNA for the CDR3: TGTGCCAGCAGCTTGGCCAGGGGGGCCAACGTCCTGACTTTC. It encodes CASSLARGANVLTF. This chain uses TRBV7-9 with TRBJ2-6; D is unresolved. The germline V and J ends were trimmed by 3 bases and 4 bases, with 7 bases remaining between them. This CDR3 contains 14 residues. The V gene's germline CDR1 is SEHNR and CDR2 FQNEAQ (reference sequence).